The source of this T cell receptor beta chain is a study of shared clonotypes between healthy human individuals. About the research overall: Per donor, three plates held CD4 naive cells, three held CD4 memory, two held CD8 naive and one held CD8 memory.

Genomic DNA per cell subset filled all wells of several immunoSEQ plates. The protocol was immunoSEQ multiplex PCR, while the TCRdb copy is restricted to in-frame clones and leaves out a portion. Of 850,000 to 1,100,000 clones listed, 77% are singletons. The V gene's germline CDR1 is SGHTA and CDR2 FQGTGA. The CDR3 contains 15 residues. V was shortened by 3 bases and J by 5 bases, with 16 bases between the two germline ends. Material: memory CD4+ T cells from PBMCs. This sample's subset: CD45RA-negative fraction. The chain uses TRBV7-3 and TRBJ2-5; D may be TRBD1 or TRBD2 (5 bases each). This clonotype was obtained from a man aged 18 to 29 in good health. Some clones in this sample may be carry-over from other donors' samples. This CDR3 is CASSLGVGSRETQYF. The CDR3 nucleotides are TGTGCCAGCAGCTTGGGGGTGGGCAGTCGTGAGACCCAGTACTTC.